This T cell receptor (beta chain) was identified during a study of post-analysis software for immune sequencing data (dated by TCRdb to about 2015). Some background on the complete study: Disease courses on record covered relapsing-remitting, secondary progressive and progressive-relapsing multiple sclerosis, though some patients had no subtype annotation. The patient repertoires were set against 10 to 11 previously published healthy control repertoires from donors whose ages ranged from roughly 6 to 25 years. A subset of samples was prepared in parallel using single-end sample barcoding, then pooled and co-amplified after Illumina adapter ligation. Study-wide findings and limitations: Patients showed significantly higher frequencies than controls for several TRBV segments, among them TRBV5-6, TRBV5-1 and TRBV20-1. When samples were clustered directly using the F measure, samples prepared in the same batch co-clustered strongly, which prompted a batch-effect correction. The control group was slightly older than the multiple sclerosis patient group. Multiple sclerosis patients had significantly lower normalized Chao1 diversity than controls, a result that suggests substantial peripheral T-cell clonal expansion.

Sequences LGHDT (CDR1) and YNNKEL (CDR2) are obtained from the germline V gene (reference sequence). Counted from cysteine to phenylalanine, this CDR3 has 19 amino acids. The entry retains the CDR3 DNA only, 57 bases that are in frame from base 1. Trimming accounts for 4 bases at V and 6 bases at J, while the number of junction bases matched to no gene is 18. This clonotype has ten or more counts. What antigen it recognizes has not been identified. No base quality information exists; no much larger clone differs at one position. TCR beta repertoires were profiled from peripheral blood of roughly 13 young patients with multiple sclerosis to demonstrate the VDJtools post-analysis software. The multiple sclerosis patients were children and adolescents between roughly 6 and 16 years of age. The library came from PCR. Instrument on record: Illumina HiSeq 2500. To reduce PCR and sequencing biases, unique molecular identifiers were built into the TCR beta cDNA libraries. Some 500,000 cDNA molecules were obtained for every 1 to 10 million input T cells, so each molecule roughly corresponded to one T cell. The patient libraries were prepared and sequenced using the same protocol as the earlier healthy control dataset. Samples belonging to the same batch were prepared together, multiplexed and sequenced on a shared HiSeq lane. The study's own analysis went as follows. MIGEC was used to process the raw barcoded reads, and molecular identifier groups with only a single read were discarded before consensus assembly and CDR3 extraction. Clonotype tables were post-analysed with VDJtools, and diversity was normalized by down-sampling all datasets to the smallest sample size. Repertoire overlap clustering matched CDR3 amino acid but not nucleotide sequences to correct batch-related cross-sample contamination. TCRdb reanalyzed the raw reads on its own, using fastp at Q25 for trimming and MiXCR for clone calling, and kept in-frame beta chains. Every CDR3 protein is listed once, alongside the most common genes and DNA of its rows. Clone size and V and J calls follow TCRdb, not the original study. The sample table contains roughly 800,000 distinct CDR3 sequences; only one count was recorded for just under 30% of them. Of the sample, around 0.55% is held by the ten largest clones.

The rearranged chain carries TRBV3-1 and TRBJ2-1, with TRBD2 identical over 10 junction bases. The clonotype was recovered from a girl aged 5-17 years with multiple sclerosis. Input material: blood. The nucleotide sequence reads as follows: TGTGCCAGCAGCCCGGGACTAGCGAAGGGGTCTGATGGCGGCAATGAGCAGTTCTTC. It codes for CASSPGLAKGSDGGNEQFF.